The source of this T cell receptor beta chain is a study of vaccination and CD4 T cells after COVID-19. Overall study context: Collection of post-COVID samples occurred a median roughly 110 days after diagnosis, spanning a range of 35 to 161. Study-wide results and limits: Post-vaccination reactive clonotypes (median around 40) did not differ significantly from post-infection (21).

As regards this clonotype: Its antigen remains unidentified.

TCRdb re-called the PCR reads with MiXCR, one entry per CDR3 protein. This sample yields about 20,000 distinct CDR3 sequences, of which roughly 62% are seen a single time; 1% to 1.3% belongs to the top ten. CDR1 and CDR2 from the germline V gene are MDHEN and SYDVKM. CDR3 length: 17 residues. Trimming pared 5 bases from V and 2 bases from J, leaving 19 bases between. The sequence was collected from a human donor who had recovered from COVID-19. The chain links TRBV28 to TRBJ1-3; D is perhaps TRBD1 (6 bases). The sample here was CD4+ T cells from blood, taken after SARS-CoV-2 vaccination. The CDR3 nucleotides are TGTGCCAGCAGTAATTGGGGAACAGGGAGCACTGGAAACACCATATATTTT. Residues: CASSNWGTGSTGNTIYF.